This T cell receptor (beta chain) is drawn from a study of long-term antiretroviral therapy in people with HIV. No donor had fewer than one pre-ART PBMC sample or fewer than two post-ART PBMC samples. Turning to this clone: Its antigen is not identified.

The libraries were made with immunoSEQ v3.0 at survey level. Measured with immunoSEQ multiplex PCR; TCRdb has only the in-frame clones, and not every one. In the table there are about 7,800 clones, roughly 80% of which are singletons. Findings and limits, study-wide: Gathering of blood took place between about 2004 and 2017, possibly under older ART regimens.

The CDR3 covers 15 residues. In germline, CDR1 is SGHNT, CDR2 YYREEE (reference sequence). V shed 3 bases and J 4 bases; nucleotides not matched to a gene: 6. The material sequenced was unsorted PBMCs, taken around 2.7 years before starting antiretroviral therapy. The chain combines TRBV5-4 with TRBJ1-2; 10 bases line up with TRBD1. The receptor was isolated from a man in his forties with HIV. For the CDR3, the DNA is TGTGCCAGCAGCTCCCGACAGGGGGCCCCCTATGGCTACACCTTC. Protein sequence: CASSSRQGAPYGYTF.